This entry lists 29 T cell receptor beta chains sequenced from one sample in a study of blood T cell repertoires in COVID-19. The protocol was immunoSEQ multiplex PCR, while the TCRdb copy is restricted to in-frame clones and leaves out a portion. In the table there are tens of thousands of clones, about 80% of which are singletons. Sequenced input: peripheral blood. Receptors were obtained from a woman in her 70s with acute or convalescent COVID-19.

The rearrangement uses TRBV28 and TRBJ1-2; the match to TRBD1 covers 8 bases. Germline-derived CDR1 and CDR2 are MDHEN and SYDVKM. This CDR3 spans 15 amino acids. J lost 3 bases, V lost 3 bases, and 6 bases had no gene match. The CDR3 coding sequence is TGTGCCAGCAGTTTTATGAAGGGACAGGACTATGGCTACACCTTC. As protein: CASSFMKGQDYGYTF.

V gene TRBV21-1 combines with J gene TRBJ2-5; the table calls TRBD1, which could not be checked here. TRBV21-1 is shown as a pseudogene. The CDR3 length is 15 residues. In nucleotides, the CDR3 is TGTGCCAGCAGCAAACAAGGTAGGGACAGGGAGACCCAGTACTTC. Its translation: CASSKQGRDRETQYF.

The chain uses TRBV6-5 and TRBJ2-1; 10 nucleotides line up with TRBD1. The CDR3 totals 16 residues. Germline assignment: CDR1 MNHEY and CDR2 SVGAGI. V lost 4 bases and J lost 6; bases outside the gene matches: 9. CDR3 loop: CASSSTLRDRGNEQFF. In nucleotides, the CDR3 is TGTGCCAGCAGTTCGACCCTCCGGGACAGGGGCAATGAGCAGTTCTTC.

This clone was recorded once. The gene calls are TRBV5-5 and TRBJ2-5, with a tentative D call TRBD1 (6 bases). The CDR3 runs to 16 residues. Germline V lookup: CDR1 SGHKS, CDR2 YYEKEE (reference sequence). The germline V and J ends were trimmed by 4 bases and 5 bases, with 21 bases remaining between them. CDR3 sequence reads: CASSLTGTKGYETQYF. Here the CDR3 DNA reads TGTGCCAGCAGCCTAACAGGGACAAAGGGGTATGAGACCCAGTACTTC. Supplemented by reference TRBV5-5 and TRBJ2-5, the full variable domain reads DAGVTQSPTHLIKTRGQQVTLRCSPISGHKSVSWYQQVLGQGPQFIFQYYEKEERGRGNFPDRFSARQFPNYSSELNVNALLLGDSALYLCASSLTGTKGYETQYFGPGTRLLVL.

The genes are TRBV6-1 and TRBJ1-2; the D is unclear. With 1 base removed from V and 7 bases from J, the gap between germline ends came to 13 bases. The V gene's germline CDR1 is MNHNS and CDR2 SASEGT. This CDR3 is built from 14 residues. The chain's CDR3 is CASSEVSVESGYTF. CDR3 nucleotides: TGTGCCAGCAGTGAAGTGTCCGTCGAGTCTGGCTACACCTTC.

V usage is TRBV29-1 and J usage is TRBJ2-7, with D perhaps matching TRBD1 (5 bases). This CDR3 has 14 residues. V shed 1 base and J shed 2 bases, with 12 bases lying between them. CDR1 is SQVTM and CDR2 is ANQGSEA in the germline V gene. This CDR3 is CSVEGRGNPYEQYF. The CDR3, as DNA: TGCAGCGTTGAAGGTAGGGGCAATCCCTACGAGCAGTACTTC.

This clone has only a few counts. V is TRBV6-6 and J is TRBJ1-2; 8 nucleotides align to TRBD1. The CDR3 spans 14 residues. Trimming took 9 bases from V and 8 from J; bases not matched to a gene: 14. CDR1 is MNHNY and CDR2 is SVGAGI in the germline V gene (reference sequence). CDR3 in amino acids: CASRPTGAGGGYTF. The DNA of the CDR3 is TGTGCCAGTCGTCCGACAGGGGCGGGTGGGGGCTACACCTTC.

The rearrangement links TRBV19 to TRBJ2-3, with 8 nucleotides matching TRBD2. Losses at the gene ends were 7 bases for V and 4 bases for J; bases not matched to a gene: 10. Germline-derived CDR1 and CDR2 are LNHDA and SQIVND (reference sequence). The CDR3 has 15 amino acids. CDR3 residues: CASIPPGGPPDTQYF. The CDR3 bases are TGTGCCAGTATCCCTCCGGGGGGGCCCCCAGATACGCAGTATTTT.

This clone has only a few counts. CDR3 loop: CASRTGQTLGNSPLHF. The CDR3 nucleotides are TGTGCCAGTAGGACGGGACAGACGCTCGGGAATTCACCCCTCCACTTT. This sequence joins TRBV19 and TRBJ1-6, with TRBD1 identical over 7 bases. The CDR3 has 16 residues. Germline loops: CDR1 LNHDA, CDR2 SQIVND (reference sequence). With V trimmed by 6 bases and J by 7 bases, 12 bases remained unmatched.

This rearrangement joins TRBV28 to TRBJ1-5; D is undetermined. CDR1 is MDHEN and CDR2 is SYDVKM in the germline V gene. The CDR3 is 14 residues long. Between the trimmed V and J ends, which lost 6 bases and 8 bases, there was a span of 17 bases. CDR3 amino acids: CASRPGLDGEPQHF. Here the CDR3 DNA reads TGTGCCAGCAGACCTGGCTTAGATGGAGAGCCCCAGCATTTT.

The V call is TRBV27, the J call TRBJ1-2; D gene uncertain. The germline V and J ends were trimmed by 2 bases and 0 bases, with 13 bases remaining between them. Germline lookup yields CDR1 MNHEY and CDR2 SMNVEV (reference sequence). The CDR3 loop spans 16 amino acids. CDR3 loop: CASSLEGGLANYGYTF. The CDR3 nucleotides are TGTGCCAGCAGTTTAGAGGGTGGCTTAGCTAACTATGGCTACACCTTC.

The rearrangement joins TRBV15 to TRBJ2-3; D uncertain. The V gene lost 0 bases and the J gene lost 0 bases, with 10 bases spanning the gap. This CDR3 is built from 16 residues. Germline CDR1 and CDR2: LNHNV and YYDKDF (reference sequence). In nucleotides, the CDR3 is TGTGCCACCAGCAGAGATCTCCCGGGTAGCACAGATACGCAGTATTTT. Its protein product is CATSRDLPGSTDTQYF.

This chain uses TRBV6-5 with TRBJ2-1; D not certain. In germline, CDR1 is MNHEY, CDR2 SVGAGI. V lost 10 bases, J lost 0 bases, and 7 bases lay in between. This CDR3 is 12 amino acids long. The CDR3 reads CATRGSYNEQFF. CDR3 bases: TGTGCCACTCGCGGCTCCTACAATGAGCAGTTCTTC.

The chain links TRBV6-2 or TRBV6-3 to TRBJ1-5; D unresolved. Germline assignment: CDR1 MNHEY and CDR2 SVGEGT. The CDR3 runs 14 residues. V was trimmed by 5 bases and J by 4 bases, leaving 12 bases between them. The CDR3 DNA reads TGTGCCAGCAGTAGCACGACACTTAATCAGCCCCAGCATTTT. Amino acids: CASSSTTLNQPQHF.

This chain joins TRBV29-1 and TRBJ1-1; a possible D gene is TRBD1 (5 bases). The CDR3 sequence is 13 residues long. Trimming removed 7 bases from V and 3 bases from J, with 15 bases in between. Germline V lookup: CDR1 SQVTM, CDR2 ANQGSEA. This chain's CDR3 is CSAAPGRDTEAFF. As DNA, the CDR3 is TGCAGCGCCGCCCCAGGGAGGGACACTGAAGCTTTCTTT. Full variable domain (missing parts from reference TRBV29-1 and TRBJ1-1): SAVISQKPSRDICQRGTSLTIQCQVDSQVTMMFWYRQQPGQSLTLIATANQGSEATYESGFVIDKFPISRPNLTFSTLTVSNMSPEDSSIYLCSAAPGRDTEAFFGQGTRLTVV.

In its sample, this clone was seen a few times. The chain combines TRBV19 with TRBJ2-2, with D perhaps matching TRBD1 (5 bases). Trimming removed 9 bases at V and 3 bases at J, with 14 bases between. The CDR3 is made up of 14 amino acids. In germline, CDR1 is LNHDA, CDR2 SQIVND (reference sequence). The CDR3 nucleotides read TGTGCCAGCAAGGACAAAATAGACACCGGGGAGCTGTTTTTT. Encoded protein: CASKDKIDTGELFF.

The CDR3 reads CASSVTRGTNEKLFF. CDR3 coding DNA: TGTGCCAGCAGTGTGACTAGAGGGACTAATGAAAAACTGTTTTTT. This sequence joins TRBV2 and TRBJ1-4; no reliable D call. CDR3 size: 15 residues. CDR1 and CDR2 from the germline V gene are SNHLY and FYNNEI. V gave up 4 bases and J gave up 2 bases, with 11 bases separating them.

The V and J genes are TRBV14 and TRBJ1-4, with 9 bases aligning to TRBD1. Germline V gene sequence: CDR1 SGHDN, CDR2 FVKESK. The CDR3 runs 16 residues. Trimming took 4 bases from V and 7 from J; bases not matched to a gene: 10. Here the CDR3 DNA reads TGTGCCAGCAGCCTCCAAACAGGGGGCGCGGGTGAAAAACTGTTTTTT. Translation gives CASSLQTGGAGEKLFF.

The V call is TRBV6-6, the J call TRBJ2-1; D perhaps matches TRBD1 (6 bases). This CDR3 is built from 14 residues. The germline CDR1 and CDR2 sequences are MNHNY and SVGAGI (reference sequence). V dropped 8 bases and J dropped 0 bases, with 11 bases sitting between them. DNA of the CDR3: TGTGCCAGCTCTAACAGGGCCTCCTACAATGAGCAGTTCTTC. Its protein is CASSNRASYNEQFF.

This sequence joins TRBV3-1 (or the pseudogene TRBV3-2) and TRBJ1-3, with a weak D call TRBD1 (5 bases). Deletions cut 8 bases from V and 4 bases from J, with 15 bases between. Looked up from germline, CDR1 is LGHDT and CDR2 is YNNKEL (reference sequence). The CDR3 is 14 residues long. For the CDR3, the DNA is TGTGCCAGCGGGGCCTCGTCGCGGGGAAACACCATATATTTT. This sequence encodes CASGASSRGNTIYF.

The J gene is TRBJ2-7, the V gene TRBV19, with TRBD1 matching over 8 bases. There are 13 residues in the CDR3. In germline, CDR1 is LNHDA, CDR2 SQIVND (reference sequence). V gave up 4 bases and J gave up 2 bases; unmatched junction bases: 1. The CDR3 sequence is CASSNRGTYEQYF. The CDR3 DNA reads TGTGCCAGTAGTAACAGGGGGACCTACGAGCAGTACTTC. Variable domain in full (rest from reference TRBV19 and TRBJ2-7): DGGITQSPKYLFRKEGQNVTLSCEQNLNHDAMYWYRQDPGQGLRLIYYSQIVNDFQKGDIAEGYSVSREKKESFPLTVTSAQKNPTAFYLCASSNRGTYEQYFGPGTRLTVT.

The gene calls are TRBV5-8 and TRBJ2-7; 8 bases line up with TRBD1. Losses at the gene ends were 4 bases for V and 5 bases for J; bases not matched to a gene: 11. This CDR3 is built from 15 residues. Germline loops: CDR1 SGHTS, CDR2 YDEGEE. As DNA, the CDR3 is TGTGCCAGCAGCCCTGGGGCAGGGGGCTCTGACGAGCAGTACTTC. Its translation is CASSPGAGGSDEQYF.

The V and J genes are TRBV7-2 and TRBJ2-5, with TRBD2 matching 8 bases. The V and J ends lost 6 bases and 0 bases, in that order; junction bases with no gene match: 3. Germline V gene lookup returns CDR1 SGHTA and CDR2 FQGNSA. The CDR3 consists of 14 residues. Here the CDR3 reads CASRKGLDQETQYF. The DNA for the CDR3 is TGTGCCAGCAGGAAGGGACTAGACCAAGAGACCCAGTACTTC.

About this clone itself: Other DNA sequences in this specimen translate into the identical CDR3. The chain couples TRBV5-1 to TRBJ2-3, with 11 bases aligning to TRBD2. This CDR3 region has 16 residues. J gave up 0 bases and V 4 bases, and 4 bases lay outside the gene matches. Germline V lookup: CDR1 SGHRS, CDR2 YFSETQ. In DNA form, the CDR3 reads TGCGCCAGCAGCGAAGGGACTAGCGGCAGCACAGATACGCAGTATTTT. This translates into CASSEGTSGSTDTQYF.

The chain uses TRBV19 and TRBJ1-5; D gene uncertain. Trimming removed 3 bases at V and 5 bases at J, with 8 bases between. The CDR3 extends over 13 amino acids. Germline V gives CDR1 LNHDA, CDR2 SQIVND (reference sequence). The CDR3 protein is CASSMYSDQPQHF. CDR3 bases: TGTGCCAGTAGTATGTACAGTGATCAGCCCCAGCATTTT.

The V call is TRBV11-2, the J call TRBJ1-1; D gene ambiguous. With 3 bases removed from V and 1 base from J, the gap between germline ends came to 6 bases. The CDR3 extends over 13 amino acids. From germline, CDR1 is SGHAT and CDR2 FQNNGV. For the CDR3, the DNA is TGTGCCAGCAGCTTCGGGAGGAACACTGAAGCTTTCTTT. The encoded protein is CASSFGRNTEAFF.

The chain has TRBV19 and TRBJ1-4, with a possible D match to TRBD1 (6 bases). Trimming took 7 bases from V and 7 from J, leaving 13 bases between them. Germline CDR1 reads LNHDA; CDR2 reads SQIVND (reference sequence). This CDR3 region has 13 residues. The CDR3 loop reads CASNRDLGEKLFF. The CDR3 DNA follows: TGTGCCAGTAACAGGGATTTGGGTGAAAAACTGTTTTTT.

This clone was recorded a few times. The rearrangement joins TRBV7-2 to TRBJ2-7, with D maybe TRBD2 (5 bases). The germline V and J ends were trimmed by 5 bases and 5 bases, with 16 bases remaining between them. The germline V gene encodes CDR1 SGHTA and CDR2 FQGNSA. This CDR3 region has 14 residues. CDR3 sequence (DNA): TGTGCCAGCAGCCCCAGAGGGAGCAGTGACGAGCAGTACTTC. The encoded protein is CASSPRGSSDEQYF.

The chain joins TRBV5-1 to TRBJ1-2, with D perhaps matching TRBD1 (6 bases). Per the germline V gene, CDR1 is SGHRS and CDR2 is YFSETQ. This CDR3 is built from 13 residues. Trimming left V 4 bases short and J 8 bases short, with 15 bases between. The CDR3 nucleotides read TGCGCCAGCAGCCAGGGACAAGGAGGAGGCTACACCTTC. This translates into CASSQGQGGGYTF.